A single sample gave rise to the 26 T cell receptor beta chains below, sequenced in a study of T cell repertoires in cytomegalovirus infection. TCRdb reanalysed the reads using MiXCR and keeps one entry per CDR3 protein. In the table there are 450,000 to 550,000 distinct CDR3 sequences, about 15% of which are singletons. Input material: CD8+ T cells from PBMCs. These receptors all come from a human donor in good health (CMV status not recorded). Some clones in this sample may be carry-over from other donors' samples.

The V call is TRBV20-1, the J call TRBJ2-1; TRBD1 matches at 7 bases. The CDR3 consists of 14 residues. The junction had 7 bases not matched to a gene; V was cut back by 6 bases and J by 2 bases. Germline CDR1 and CDR2: DFQATT and SNEGSKA (reference sequence). The CDR3 bases are TGCAGTGCCGCCGAGACAGGGACCTACAATGAGCAGTTCTTC. Residues: CSAAETGTYNEQFF.

This clonotype was seen only a few times. The CDR3: CASSVSKLAAKNIQYF. The CDR3 nucleotides read TGTGCCAGCAGTGTAAGCAAACTGGCAGCCAAAAACATTCAGTACTTC. The chain employs TRBV6-1 and TRBJ2-4; unclear D gene. The CDR3 spans 16 residues. Germline V gene lookup returns CDR1 MNHNS and CDR2 SASEGT. Trimming took off 4 bases at V and 0 bases at J, with 13 bases between the two ends.

The rearrangement links TRBV2 to TRBJ1-1, with D maybe TRBD1 (5 bases). Germline-derived CDR1 and CDR2 are SNHLY and FYNNEI. This CDR3 has 12 amino acids. V dropped 6 bases and J dropped 4 bases, with 9 bases sitting between them. The chain's CDR3 is CASRETATEAFF. The CDR3 DNA follows: TGTGCCAGCAGGGAGACAGCCACTGAAGCTTTCTTT. Complete variable domain (other parts from reference TRBV2 and TRBJ1-1): EPEVTQTPSHQVTQMGQEVILRCVPISNHLYFYWYRQILGQKVEFLVSFYNNEISEKSEIFDDQFSVERPDGSNFTLKIRSTKLEDSAMYFCASRETATEAFFGQGTRLTVV.

The count of this clonotype is one. This may be a read error: a much more frequent sequence differs by one nucleotide. Lacking the conserved final phenylalanine or tryptophan, this CDR3 likely reflects a read error. V is TRBV4-1 and J is TRBJ2-1, with TRBD2 matching over 9 bases. Germline V gene data show CDR1 as MGHRA and CDR2 as YSYEKL. The length of the CDR3 is 16 residues. In DNA, the CDR3 is TGTGCCAGCAGCCAGGCAGCGGGGGGACGCTACAATGAGCAGTTCCTC. Translated, it gives CASSQAAGGRYNEQFL.

This clonotype was observed a few times. This rearrangement joins TRBV6-5 to TRBJ1-3, with D tentatively TRBD1 (5 bases). V lost 6 bases, J lost 1 base, and 28 bases lay in between. CDR3 size: 20 residues. Germline-derived CDR1 and CDR2 are MNHEY and SVGAGI. CDR3 region: CASRGDWRQPTTTSGNTIYF. CDR3 nucleotide sequence: TGTGCCAGCAGGGGAGATTGGAGACAGCCAACTACGACATCTGGAAACACCATATATTTT.

The CDR3 here is CASSSLGIVAEQPQHF. The CDR3 coding sequence is TGTGCCAGCAGCTCCCTCGGAATCGTGGCCGAGCAGCCCCAGCATTTT. The V and J genes are TRBV7-8 and TRBJ1-5; D gene ambiguous. Germline loops: CDR1 SGHVS, CDR2 FQNEAQ. There are 16 residues in the CDR3. V lost 4 bases and J 7 bases, leaving 20 bases between the germline ends.

The gene calls are TRBV4-2 and TRBJ2-7; D is unclear. V lost 8 bases and J lost 3, with 8 bases in between. This CDR3 comprises 11 residues. CDR1 and CDR2 (germline): LGHNA, YNFKEQ. CDR3 sequence: CASSGDYEQYF. The CDR3 DNA is TGTGCCAGCTCTGGGGACTACGAGCAGTACTTC.

This clonotype has a count of ten or more. The rearrangement uses TRBV12-5 and TRBJ2-5, with 11 bases fitting TRBD1. CDR1 and CDR2 from the germline V gene are LGHNT and FRNRAP. V lost 6 bases and J lost 4; bases outside the gene matches: 4. This CDR3 spans 14 amino acids. The CDR3 bases are TGTGCTAGTGGGGACAGGGGGCAGGGAGAGACCCAGTACTTC. Translated: CASGDRGQGETQYF.

This clonotype was seen at least ten times. J is TRBJ2-1 and V is TRBV28, with 7 nucleotides matching TRBD1. The CDR3 covers 16 residues. Trimming cost V 2 bases and J 5 bases; bases outside gene matches: 9. Germline assignment: CDR1 MDHEN and CDR2 SYDVKM. The CDR3 region is CASSLEPGQPHNEQFF. CDR3 nucleotides: TGTGCCAGCAGTTTAGAACCGGGACAGCCGCACAATGAGCAGTTCTTC.

The sample holds many counts of this clonotype. The chain couples TRBV28 to TRBJ2-1; 11 bases are shared with TRBD2. Trimming took 2 bases from V and 7 from J; bases not matched to a gene: 22. The CDR3 is 21 residues long. Germline lookup yields CDR1 MDHEN and CDR2 SYDVKM. The CDR3 DNA reads as TGTGCCAGCAGTTTAATTGCCTGGCCTAGCGGGAGGAGTGGCAGAAGGAATGAGCAGTTCTTC. Its protein product is CASSLIAWPSGRSGRRNEQFF.

Many counts were recorded for this clonotype. The rearrangement uses TRBV7-2 and TRBJ1-4; D not certain. The CDR3 loop spans 15 amino acids. The V end was cut by 0 bases, the J end by 7 bases, with 12 bases between. Germline loops: CDR1 SGHTA, CDR2 FQGNSA. The CDR3 region is CASSLAYLRSEKLFF. The DNA for the CDR3 is TGTGCCAGCAGCTTAGCATACTTAAGGAGTGAAAAACTGTTTTTT.

This clonotype was detected ten times or more. The V gene is TRBV12-3 or TRBV12-4, the J gene TRBJ2-1; D not certain. This CDR3 comprises 15 residues. Trimming left V 2 bases short and J 6 bases short, with 14 bases between. The CDR3 loop reads CASSLPLHGFNEQFF. The CDR3, as DNA: TGTGCCAGCAGTTTACCCCTCCATGGTTTCAATGAGCAGTTCTTC.

This clonotype was seen ten or more times. The gene calls are TRBV29-1 and TRBJ2-7, with 9 nucleotides matching TRBD2. Germline trimming cut 2 bases from V and 2 bases from J; bases unmatched to any gene: 7. Germline V gives CDR1 SQVTM, CDR2 ANQGSEA. The CDR3 extends over 15 amino acids. CDR3 DNA: TGCAGCGTTGAAACCATAGCGGGAGAGCCCTACGAGCAGTACTTC. Protein: CSVETIAGEPYEQYF.

The chain recombines TRBV4-2 with TRBJ2-5; D remains unclear. This CDR3 is built from 14 residues. Germline V gives CDR1 LGHNA, CDR2 YNFKEQ. Trimming removed 3 bases from V and 3 bases from J, with 11 bases in between. CDR3 sequence: CASSQDRVEETQYF. CDR3 coding DNA: TGTGCCAGCAGCCAGGATAGAGTCGAAGAGACCCAGTACTTC.

This clonotype was detected ten times or more. The rearrangement joins TRBV7-6 to TRBJ2-1, with D perhaps TRBD2 (6 bases). Germline-derived CDR1 and CDR2 are SGHVS and FNYEAQ. Between the trimmed V and J ends, which lost 5 bases and 3 bases, there was a span of 14 bases. The CDR3 spans 15 residues. CDR3 loop: CASSILAVDYNEQFF. The DNA for the CDR3 is TGTGCCAGCAGCATCTTAGCGGTCGACTACAATGAGCAGTTCTTC.

This clonotype was seen a few times. V gene TRBV12-3 or TRBV12-4 combines with J gene TRBJ1-6; no definite D call. CDR3 length: 14 residues. The CDR3 sequence: CATRTRAYNSPLHF. The CDR3 DNA reads TGTGCGACCAGGACGCGGGCCTATAATTCACCCCTCCACTTT.

There are many counts of this clonotype. V is TRBV19 and J is TRBJ1-1; weak D call: TRBD1 (5 bases). The CDR3 is 22 amino acids. Germline V lookup: CDR1 LNHDA, CDR2 SQIVND (reference sequence). V lost 2 bases to trimming and J lost 1 base, with 32 bases between them. The CDR3 DNA is TGTGCCAGTAGTATAACCCTTACAGGTGGCGCCTATCTGAGGAAAGGGAACACTGAAGCTTTCTTT. Its protein is CASSITLTGGAYLRKGNTEAFF.

This clonotype was detected many times. The chain links TRBV4-1 to TRBJ2-7; TRBD1 matches 8 bases. After removal of 1 base from V and 5 bases from J, the junction contained 4 bases not matched to a gene. In germline, CDR1 is MGHRA, CDR2 YSYEKL. This CDR3 has 14 amino acids. CDR3 sequence: CASSQAGRGHEQYF. Here the CDR3 DNA reads TGCGCCAGCAGCCAAGCGGGCAGGGGGCACGAGCAGTACTTC.

The chain joins TRBV4-2 to TRBJ1-3, with TRBD1 identical over 8 bases. With 2 bases clipped from V and 0 bases from J, the junction kept 6 bases outside the gene matches. Looked up from germline, CDR1 is LGHNA and CDR2 is YNFKEQ. This CDR3 is built from 17 residues. DNA of the CDR3: TGTGCCAGCAGCCAAAAAACAGGGGGAGGCTCTGGAAACACCATATATTTT. Protein product: CASSQKTGGGSGNTIYF.

This clonotype turned up a few times. This chain links TRBV24-1 with TRBJ1-1; TRBD1 matches 10 bases. V lost 2 bases and J lost 8; bases outside the gene matches: 13. In germline, CDR1 is KGHDR, CDR2 SFDVKD. There are 17 residues in the CDR3. CDR3 sequence reads: CATSDSQRTGGSGEAFF. DNA of the CDR3: TGTGCCACCAGTGATTCCCAACGGACAGGGGGATCGGGGGAAGCTTTCTTT.

There are many counts of this clonotype. Here the CDR3 reads CASKPRLRAGELFF. CDR3 DNA sequence: TGTGCCAGCAAACCGCGTCTGCGGGCCGGGGAGCTGTTTTTT. This chain connects TRBV7-9 to TRBJ2-2; D is possibly TRBD2 (5 bases). This CDR3 is built from 14 residues. Trimming took off 7 bases at V and 6 bases at J, with 15 bases between the two ends. The V gene's germline CDR1 is SEHNR and CDR2 FQNEAQ (reference sequence).

Details on this clonotype: The junction and the germline gene differ at one end; a read error may be behind it. The J gene is TRBJ2-7, the V gene TRBV28; TRBD2 matches at 15 bases. There are 16 residues in the CDR3. Germline loops: CDR1 MDHEN, CDR2 SYDVKM. The CDR3 loop is CASSWGLAGGPYVQYF. In DNA, the CDR3 is TGTGCCAGCAGCTGGGGACTAGCGGGAGGTCCCTACGTGCAGTACTTC.

This clonotype was found a few times. The chain joins TRBV6-1 to TRBJ1-1, with TRBD1 matching over 8 bases. The junction had 5 bases not matched to a gene; V was cut back by 4 bases and J by 4 bases. The CDR3 has 14 residues. Germline V gives CDR1 MNHNS, CDR2 SASEGT. The DNA of the CDR3 is TGTGCCAGCAGTGGGCATACAGGGGGCACTGAAGCTTTCTTT. Residues: CASSGHTGGTEAFF.

This clonotype was recorded at least ten times. The chain combines TRBV7-9 with TRBJ1-5, with unresolved D. Germline assignment: CDR1 SEHNR and CDR2 FQNEAQ (reference sequence). With 1 base removed from V and 7 bases from J, the gap between germline ends came to 11 bases. CDR3 size: 14 residues. CDR3 sequence reads: CASSLGGSRQPQHF. The CDR3 region has the DNA TGTGCCAGCAGCTTAGGAGGCTCACGACAGCCCCAGCATTTT. Using reference TRBV7-9 and TRBJ1-5 for the parts outside the CDR3, the full variable domain is DTGVSQNPRHKITKRGQNVTFRCDPISEHNRLYWYRQTLGQGPEFLTYFQNEAQLEKSRLLSDRFSAERPKGSFSTLEIQRTEQGDSAMYLCASSLGGSRQPQHFGDGTRLSIL.

This clonotype was detected ten times or more. The chain carries TRBV6-5 and TRBJ2-1, with 15 bases matching TRBD2. V trimming: 8 bases; J trimming: 7 bases; junction bases outside the gene matches: 0. Germline CDR1 MNHEY, CDR2 SVGAGI. This CDR3 comprises 13 residues. CDR3 sequence reads: CASGLAGGNEQFF. The CDR3 DNA is TGTGCCAGCGGACTAGCGGGAGGGAATGAGCAGTTCTTC.

V and J are TRBV20-1 and TRBJ2-1, with D possibly TRBD2 on 5 matching bases. Germline CDR1 DFQATT, CDR2 SNEGSKA (reference sequence). The V end was cut by 3 bases, the J end by 9 bases, with 12 bases between. The CDR3 totals 12 residues. Here the CDR3 reads CSASHLAAEQFF. The CDR3, as DNA: TGCAGTGCTAGTCACCTAGCTGCTGAGCAGTTCTTC.